The 13 T cell receptor beta chains presented below share a single source sample, sequenced in a study of T-cell reconstitution after alpha-beta-depleted transplantation in children. Preparation of the TCRbeta library was carried out with unique molecular identifiers. Each CDR3 protein is one row after TCRdb ran MiXCR on the PCR reads. The sample holds about 92,000 distinct CDR3 sequences; over 9% are singletons and the top ten take about 14%. The starting material was PBMCs from the stem cell graft donor, obtained from the stem cell graft. These TCRs come from a human donor who donated a stem cell graft to a child with inherited bone marrow failure.

The chain recombines TRBV4-1 with TRBJ2-7, with no clear D. In germline, CDR1 is MGHRA, CDR2 YSYEKL. V lost 1 base and J 1 base, leaving 5 bases between the germline ends. The CDR3 contains 13 residues. In DNA, the CDR3 is TGCGCCAGCAGCCAAGTTGAATCCTACGAGCAGTACTTC. This gives the protein CASSQVESYEQYF.

This clonotype was counted ten times or more. One end of the junction varies from germline; a read error may be responsible. The chain is built from TRBV6-5 and TRBJ2-7, with TRBD1 identical over 9 bases. The CDR3 runs to 13 residues. Germline CDR1 is MNHEY and CDR2 is SVGAGI. CDR3: CAISSGTGLEQYF. The CDR3, as DNA: TGTGCCATCAGTTCCGGGACAGGGCTCGAGCAGTACTTC.

This clonotype was seen a few times. The V and J genes are TRBV28 and TRBJ2-5, with no clear D. This CDR3 contains 12 residues. CDR1 is MDHEN, CDR2 SYDVKM, per germline. V shed 6 bases and J shed 9 bases, with 14 bases lying between them. CDR3 DNA sequence: TGTGCCAGCAGCCTCCCCTTGAGCGCCCAGTACTTC. Protein sequence: CASSLPLSAQYF.

The table lists this clonotype with many counts. The chain combines TRBV20-1 with TRBJ2-1; D is perhaps TRBD1 (5 bases). The CDR3 covers 15 residues. V was trimmed by 3 bases and J by 7 bases, leaving 19 bases between them. Germline V gene data show CDR1 as DFQATT and CDR2 as SNEGSKA (reference sequence). The CDR3 loop reads CSASGALGVLNEQFF. Here the CDR3 DNA reads TGCAGTGCTAGTGGGGCCTTAGGGGTATTAAATGAGCAGTTCTTC.

This clonotype came up a few times. This chain uses TRBV20-1 with TRBJ2-4; weak D call: TRBD2 (6 bases). Germline V CDR1 and CDR2: DFQATT, SNEGSKA (reference sequence). Trimming left V 6 bases short and J 2 bases short, with 14 bases between. This CDR3 has 14 residues. CDR3 protein: CSASGGTPKNIQYF. The DNA of the CDR3 is TGCAGTGCGTCCGGCGGGACCCCCAAAAACATTCAGTACTTC.

This clonotype has more than one count but fewer than ten. The chain combines TRBV24-1 with TRBJ2-7, with 8 bases matching TRBD1. Germline CDR1 KGHDR, CDR2 SFDVKD. J lost 6 bases, V lost 3 bases, and 3 bases had no gene match. This CDR3 contains 13 residues. This CDR3 reads CATSDLDRAEQYF. CDR3 coding DNA: TGTGCCACCAGTGATCTGGACAGGGCCGAGCAGTACTTC.

There are many counts of this clonotype. J is TRBJ2-5 and V is TRBV5-5; no firm D call. This CDR3 is 13 amino acids long. Germline V gene lookup returns CDR1 SGHKS and CDR2 YYEKEE (reference sequence). Trimming removed 0 bases from V and 4 bases from J, with 7 bases in between. The CDR3 spells CASSLVEGETQYF. DNA for the CDR3: TGTGCCAGCAGCTTGGTCGAAGGAGAGACCCAGTACTTC.

V gene TRBV23-1 combines with J gene TRBJ1-2; unclear D gene. TRBV23-1 is an open reading frame, and its role is uncertain. V was cut by 5 bases and J by 6 bases, with 10 bases left in between. CDR3 length equals 12 residues. The CDR3 region is CASSSQIDGYTF. The CDR3 coding sequence is TGCGCCAGCAGTTCCCAGATAGATGGCTACACCTTC.

The sample holds many counts of this clonotype. In DNA, the CDR3 is TGCGCCAGCAGCTTGCAGGATTCGAACACCGGGGAGCTGTTTTTT. Residues: CASSLQDSNTGELFF. The genes are TRBV5-1 and TRBJ2-2; D unclear. V was cut by 1 base and J by 0 bases, with 7 bases left in between. Looked up from germline, CDR1 is SGHRS and CDR2 is YFSETQ. The CDR3 consists of 15 residues.

As to this clonotype: A much larger clone sits a single nucleotide away, making a read error possible. The V and J genes are TRBV10-3 and TRBJ1-2; TRBD1 matches 9 bases. Germline V gene sequence: CDR1 ENHRY, CDR2 SYGVKD. V trimming: 5 bases; J trimming: 7 bases; junction bases outside the gene matches: 11. This CDR3 comprises 15 residues. Here the CDR3 DNA reads TGTGCCATCAGTACCCAAACCGGGACAGGGAGTGGCTACACCTTC. It specifies CAISTQTGTGSGYTF.

This clonotype appeared many times. V and J are TRBV4-1 and TRBJ1-5; D call uncertain. The CDR3 has 12 amino acids. Germline V gene sequence: CDR1 MGHRA, CDR2 YSYEKL. The V end was cut by 2 bases, the J end by 9 bases, with 8 bases between. The CDR3 nucleotides are TGCGCCAGCAGCCAACCTCGGGGGCCCCAGCATTTT. Protein: CASSQPRGPQHF.

This clonotype has ten or more counts. J is TRBJ1-1 and V is TRBV5-1, with 8 bases identical to TRBD1. With 5 bases clipped from V and 2 bases from J, the junction kept 2 bases outside the gene matches. Per germline, CDR1 SGHRS and CDR2 YFSETQ. The CDR3 contains 13 residues. CDR3 nucleotides: TGCGCCAGCAGGCAGGGGGCAAACACTGAAGCTTTCTTT. Translated: CASRQGANTEAFF.

This clonotype was picked up a small number of times. The chain has TRBV20-1 and TRBJ2-5, with D perhaps TRBD1 (6 bases). The length of the CDR3 is 14 residues. Germline V gives CDR1 DFQATT, CDR2 SNEGSKA (reference sequence). V was trimmed by 6 bases and J by 2 bases, leaving 16 bases between them. CDR3 coding DNA: TGCAGTGCCAGGGGATGGGTAAAACAAGAGACCCAGTACTTC. It codes for CSARGWVKQETQYF.